One and the same sample provided the 13 T cell receptor beta chains below, sequenced in a study of cytomegalovirus exposure and HLA in healthy donors. The repertoire was sequenced with immunoSEQ multiplex PCR; TCRdb's copy has only in-frame clones and lacks some. The sample carries around 90,000 clones, 84% recorded once. Sequencing used PBMCs. These receptors all stem from a woman aged 18-29 years in good health and CMV-seropositive.

This sequence joins TRBV27 and TRBJ2-7; 8 bases are a match to TRBD2. Germline-derived CDR1 and CDR2 are MNHEY and SMNVEV (reference sequence). This CDR3 has 13 residues. The V gene end was trimmed by 4 bases and the J gene end by 2 bases; junction bases not matched to a gene: 1. The CDR3 region is CASSWRGAYEQYF. In DNA form, the CDR3 reads TGTGCCAGCAGTTGGCGGGGGGCCTACGAGCAGTACTTC.

This chain's CDR3 is CASSLDPGGGIGEQFF. DNA for the CDR3: TGTGCCAGCAGCTTAGATCCAGGCGGAGGTATAGGGGAGCAGTTCTTC. This chain joins TRBV11-1 and TRBJ2-1, with D perhaps matching TRBD2 (5 bases). Trimming removed 1 base from V and 10 bases from J, with 20 bases in between. Germline values: CDR1 SGHAT, CDR2 FQDESV (reference sequence). The CDR3 loop spans 16 amino acids.

The rearrangement joins TRBV5-1 to TRBJ1-1; D is uncertain. CDR1 and CDR2 from the germline V gene are SGHRS and YFSETQ. Trimming cost V 1 base and J 2 bases, with 9 bases left between them. The CDR3 loop spans 14 amino acids. The CDR3 DNA reads TGCGCCAGCAGCTTGTCCGGGGAAAACACTGAAGCTTTCTTT. Translation: CASSLSGENTEAFF.

The chain joins TRBV28 to TRBJ1-5, with 8 bases matching TRBD1. The CDR3 is 15 residues long. CDR1 is MDHEN and CDR2 is SYDVKM in the germline V gene. The junction had 10 bases not matched to a gene; V was cut back by 5 bases and J by 7 bases. Here the CDR3 reads CASSTRTGIGQPQHF. In DNA form, the CDR3 reads TGTGCCAGCAGTACTCGGACAGGGATCGGGCAGCCCCAGCATTTT.

As for this clone: The same CDR3 also results from other DNA sequences found in this sample. The gene calls are TRBV7-2 and TRBJ2-2; D uncertain. CDR3 size: 13 residues. The V and J ends lost 5 bases and 7 bases respectively, with 11 bases between them. Germline V gives CDR1 SGHTA, CDR2 FQGNSA. The CDR3 sequence is CASSRVRSGELFF. CDR3 in DNA: TGTGCCAGCAGCAGAGTGCGAAGCGGGGAGCTGTTTTTT.

This clone was seen only a few times. The CDR3 loop reads CASSIGTGGNQPQHF. The CDR3 region has the DNA TGTGCCAGTAGTATCGGGACAGGAGGCAATCAGCCCCAGCATTTT. This chain connects TRBV19 to TRBJ1-5; 8 bases fit TRBD1. Germline CDR1 and CDR2: LNHDA and SQIVND (reference sequence). Trimming at V came to 3 bases and at J to 2 bases, leaving 3 bases not matched to a gene. The CDR3 loop spans 15 amino acids.

A single count supports this clone. The gene calls are TRBV7-2 and TRBJ1-1; the D is unclear. The CDR3 spans 11 residues. CDR1 and CDR2 from the germline V gene are SGHTA and FQGNSA. The V end was cut by 5 bases, the J end by 3 bases, with 4 bases between. This CDR3 is CASSQDTEAFF. The CDR3 coding sequence is TGTGCCAGCAGCCAGGACACTGAAGCTTTCTTT.

The chain is built from TRBV28 and TRBJ2-5, with TRBD2 identical over 10 bases. With 4 bases clipped from V and 4 bases from J, the junction kept 9 bases outside the gene matches. Germline CDR1 and CDR2: MDHEN and SYDVKM. The CDR3 runs to 16 residues. CDR3 amino acids: CASSSTVSGGAETQYF. The CDR3 DNA sequence: TGTGCCAGCAGTTCCACCGTAAGCGGGGGGGCAGAGACCCAGTACTTC. Full variable domain (remainder filled in from reference TRBV28 and TRBJ2-5): DVKVTQSSRYLVKRTGEKVFLECVQDMDHENMFWYRQDPGLGLRLIYFSYDVKMKEKGDIPEGYSVSREKKERFSLILESASTNQTSMYLCASSSTVSGGAETQYFGPGTRLLVL.

The chain recombines TRBV9 with TRBJ1-4, with TRBD1 matching 8 bases. The V segment lost 10 bases and the J segment 8 bases; nucleotides outside the gene matches: 16. The length of the CDR3 is 15 residues. CDR1 and CDR2 from the germline V gene are SGDLS and YYNGEE. CDR3 sequence: CAPWDRKVVGEKLFF. As DNA, the CDR3 is TGTGCCCCATGGGACAGGAAGGTTGTAGGCGAAAAACTGTTTTTT.

CDR3 sequence reads: CASSPYRQGSSYEQYF. DNA for the CDR3: TGTGCCAGCTCACCGTACAGACAGGGGAGCTCCTACGAGCAGTACTTC. V gene TRBV18 combines with J gene TRBJ2-7, with TRBD1 matching 8 bases. The CDR3 is made up of 16 amino acids. V lost 3 bases and J lost 0; bases outside the gene matches: 7. Germline V gene data show CDR1 as KGHSH and CDR2 as LQKENI.

J is TRBJ1-2 and V is TRBV29-1; unclear D gene. Germline V gene lookup returns CDR1 SQVTM and CDR2 ANQGSEA. The CDR3 covers 15 residues. V lost 7 bases and J 7 bases, leaving 25 bases between the germline ends. DNA for the CDR3: TGCAGCGCCGAAGCTGGGCCGTCGAGGGTTGGTGGCTACACCTTC. Translating gives CSAEAGPSRVGGYTF.

V and J are TRBV2 and TRBJ1-4, with D unclear. The germline CDR1 and CDR2 sequences are SNHLY and FYNNEI. Between the trimmed V and J ends, which lost 8 bases and 8 bases, there was a span of 18 bases. The CDR3 is 14 residues long. The CDR3 loop is CASSRAPGREKLFF. CDR3 DNA sequence: TGTGCCAGCTCGAGGGCGCCGGGTCGGGAAAAACTGTTTTTT.

V is TRBV9 and J is TRBJ2-3; 12 positions agree with TRBD1. V was pared by 4 bases and J by 7 bases, with 10 bases of the junction left unmatched. Germline V gene lookup returns CDR1 SGDLS and CDR2 YYNGEE. This CDR3 has 16 amino acids. CDR3 bases: TGTGCCAGCAGCCCAACGGGACAGGGGGCGTCGAATACGCAGTATTTT. It encodes CASSPTGQGASNTQYF. The variable domain in full, with the rest retrieved from reference TRBV9 and TRBJ2-3, is DSGVTQTPKHLITATGQRVTLRCSPRSGDLSVYWYQQSLDQGLQFLIQYYNGEERAKGNILERFSAQQFPDLHSELNLSSLELGDSALYFCASSPTGQGASNTQYFGPGTRLTVL.